This entry lists 5 T cell receptor beta chains sequenced from one sample in a study of identical twins. TCRdb analysed the 5' RACE reads with MiXCR anew, one entry per CDR3 protein. Counted here are 450,000 to 500,000 distinct CDR3 sequences, roughly an eighth occurring once; the ten biggest clones make up more than 0.8%. This same sample was also part of a study on yellow fever vaccine responses in identical twins.

Specimen: CD4+ T cells sorted from blood. The receptors shown here come from a woman younger than 30 in good health.

The chain uses TRBV6-5 and TRBJ2-2; 8 nucleotides match TRBD2. The germline V gene has CDR1 MNHEY and CDR2 SVGAGI. The CDR3 spans 16 residues. The trim removed 2 bases at V and 7 bases at J, leaving 9 bases unmatched. The CDR3 DNA reads TGTGCCAGCAGTTACCCGGGGGGGCCTCGTGACGGGGAGCTGTTTTTT. It specifies CASSYPGGPRDGELFF.

This clonotype was observed at least ten times. The chain combines TRBV2 with TRBJ2-2; 9 bases fit TRBD2. Germline loops: CDR1 SNHLY, CDR2 FYNNEI. The CDR3 spans 16 residues. Trimming removed 10 bases from V and 4 bases from J; junction bases left unmatched: 13. CDR3 region: CAILLTRGRATGELFF. The CDR3 coding sequence is TGTGCCATCCTATTAACCCGCGGGAGGGCCACCGGGGAGCTGTTTTTT.

This clonotype was observed many times. The chain uses TRBV11-2 and TRBJ1-2, with D unresolved. With 5 bases removed from V and 3 bases from J, the gap between germline ends came to 4 bases. Germline CDR1 SGHAT, CDR2 FQNNGV. The CDR3 has 11 residues. The CDR3 loop reads CASSPDYGYTF. Written as DNA, the CDR3 is TGTGCCAGCAGCCCGGACTATGGCTACACCTTC. Drawing the rest from reference TRBV11-2 and TRBJ1-2, the complete variable domain is EAGVAQSPRYKIIEKRQSVAFWCNPISGHATLYWYQQILGQGPKLLIQFQNNGVVDDSQLPKDRFSAERLKGVDSTLKIQPAKLEDSAVYLCASSPDYGYTFGSGTRLTVV.

This clonotype was picked up a small number of times. The J gene is TRBJ2-2, the V gene TRBV2; D call uncertain. CDR1 is SNHLY and CDR2 is FYNNEI in the germline V gene. There are 11 residues in the CDR3. V lost 7 bases and J 6 bases, leaving 6 bases between the germline ends. CDR3 nucleotides: TGTGCCAGCAAACGGGCCGGGGAGCTGTTTTTT. Its translation: CASKRAGELFF.

The chain employs TRBV7-9 and TRBJ2-5; 8 positions match TRBD1. V lost 5 bases and J lost 5; bases outside the gene matches: 10. The germline V gene has CDR1 SEHNR and CDR2 FQNEAQ (reference sequence). CDR3 length: 15 amino acids. CDR3 DNA sequence: TGTGCCAGCAGCCAAGGGGACAGGATGCGGGAGACCCAGTACTTC. Translation gives CASSQGDRMRETQYF.